The 31 T cell receptor beta chains listed next were all sequenced from one sample in a study of T cell responses to AZD1222 COVID-19 vaccine. TCRdb's copy holds only in-frame clones and misses some; the assay was immunoSEQ multiplex PCR. The table lists some 130,000 clones, just over 85% of them singletons. Material: peripheral blood, obtained on day 0 of AZD1222 vaccination. These receptors all stem from an adult in good health.

This clone was seen only a few times. This chain connects TRBV6-5 to TRBJ1-2, with D perhaps TRBD1 (6 bases). CDR1 and CDR2 from the germline V gene are MNHEY and SVGAGI. V was pared by 0 bases and J by 7 bases, with 12 bases between. The CDR3 is made up of 14 amino acids. The CDR3 nucleotides read TGTGCCAGCAGTTACTCCAACAGGGTCGGTGGCTACACCTTC. The encoded protein is CASSYSNRVGGYTF.

V and J are TRBV5-1 and TRBJ2-1; 8 positions match TRBD1. The CDR3 length is 15 residues. V shed 4 bases and J 8 bases; nucleotides not matched to a gene: 11. Per the germline V gene, CDR1 is SGHRS and CDR2 is YFSETQ. The CDR3 spells CASSTPDRGNDEQFF. The CDR3 DNA follows: TGCGCCAGCAGCACCCCTGACAGGGGAAATGATGAGCAGTTCTTC.

Regarding this clone: The germline gene is not matched at one end of the junction; a read error may be the cause. The CDR3 sequence: CASSSDALYRAF. The CDR3 nucleotides read TGTGCCAGCAGTTCTGATGCGCTATACCGGGCGTTC. The chain is built from TRBV6-2 or TRBV6-3 and TRBJ2-7; D is undetermined. This CDR3 is built from 12 residues. Germline V gene sequence: CDR1 MNHEY, CDR2 SVGEGT.

CDR3 sequence: CATSDSTGLSGELFF. DNA for the CDR3: TGTGCCACCAGTGATTCCACAGGGTTAAGCGGGGAGCTGTTTTTT. This chain links TRBV24-1 with TRBJ2-2, with D possibly being TRBD1 (6 bases). V was pared by 2 bases and J by 7 bases, with 13 bases between. The CDR3 sequence is 15 residues long. Germline V gene sequence: CDR1 KGHDR, CDR2 SFDVKD.

This clone was picked up a small number of times. The gene calls are TRBV29-1 and TRBJ2-7; 10 bases map to TRBD2. Trimming took 6 bases from V and 6 from J; bases not matched to a gene: 11. The CDR3 contains 14 residues. CDR1 and CDR2 from the germline V gene are SQVTM and ANQGSEA. In DNA, the CDR3 is TGCAGCGTGGGCAGGAGCGGGGGGGCCGGCGAGCAGTACTTC. The encoded protein is CSVGRSGGAGEQYF.

The chain couples TRBV10-3 to TRBJ2-3, with TRBD2 matching 13 bases. The CDR3 sequence is 17 residues long. The V gene's germline CDR1 is ENHRY and CDR2 SYGVKD. The V segment lost 10 bases and the J segment 0 bases; nucleotides outside the gene matches: 10. CDR3 DNA: TGTGCCAGCCTAGCGGGACTAGCGGGATGGAGCACAGATACGCAGTATTTT. This translates into CASLAGLAGWSTDTQYF.

The rearrangement links TRBV19 to TRBJ2-6; TRBD1 agrees at 10 bases. The CDR3 runs to 19 residues. V lost 4 bases to trimming and J lost 1 base; unmatched junction nucleotides: 10. Germline CDR1 reads LNHDA; CDR2 reads SQIVND (reference sequence). The DNA for the CDR3 is TGTGCCAGTAGTACCAGGGGACAGGGGCGGTCGTCTGGGGCCAACGTCCTGACTTTC. Translating it yields CASSTRGQGRSSGANVLTF.

A single count supports this clone. V is TRBV23-1 and J is TRBJ2-1; the D is unclear. TRBV23-1 is an ORF, and what it does is uncertain. V was pared by 0 bases and J by 15 bases, with 12 bases between. CDR3 length: 12 amino acids. Here the CDR3 DNA reads TGCGCCAGCAGTCAATCCCACCCGAGCTTGTTCTTC. Its protein product is CASSQSHPSLFF.

The chain recombines TRBV18 with TRBJ1-5, with 9 bases matching TRBD1. With 1 base clipped from V and 6 bases from J, the junction kept 7 bases outside the gene matches. The length of the CDR3 is 16 residues. CDR1 is KGHSH and CDR2 is LQKENI in the germline V gene. The CDR3 protein is CASSPQGTGWFQPQHF. CDR3 coding DNA: TGTGCCAGCTCACCACAAGGGACAGGGTGGTTTCAGCCCCAGCATTTT.

V is TRBV18 and J is TRBJ1-2, with 8 positions matching TRBD1. J gave up 3 bases and V 2 bases, and 5 bases lay outside the gene matches. Germline CDR1 reads KGHSH; CDR2 reads LQKENI. This CDR3 is 15 amino acids long. The chain's CDR3 is CASSPTLQGDYGYTF. The CDR3 DNA reads TGTGCCAGCTCACCAACTTTACAGGGGGACTATGGCTACACCTTC. The variable domain in full, with the rest retrieved from reference TRBV18 and TRBJ1-2, is NAGVMQNPRHLVRRRGQEARLRCSPMKGHSHVYWYRQLPEEGLKFMVYLQKENIIDESGMPKERFSAEFPKEGPSILRIQQVVRGDSAAYFCASSPTLQGDYGYTFGSGTRLTVV.

The V and J genes are TRBV3-1 (or the pseudogene TRBV3-2) and TRBJ1-4; possibly TRBD1 for D (5 bases). The length of the CDR3 is 14 residues. In germline, CDR1 is LGHDT, CDR2 YNNKEL (reference sequence). Trimming took off 6 bases at V and 4 bases at J, with 12 bases between the two ends. The CDR3 nucleotides are TGTGCCAGCAGGCGGGGACTTAATAATGAAAAACTGTTTTTT. This gives the protein CASRRGLNNEKLFF.

V usage is TRBV5-1 and J usage is TRBJ2-7; weak D call: TRBD2 (6 bases). Germline CDR1 and CDR2: SGHRS and YFSETQ. The CDR3 totals 16 residues. The ends were cut back, 3 bases at V and 1 base at J, with 17 bases in the middle. The CDR3 nucleotides read TGCGCCAGCAGCTCTGGAGGGGTGATGACGTCCTACGAGCAGTACTTC. This translates into CASSSGGVMTSYEQYF. Variable domain in full (rest from reference TRBV5-1 and TRBJ2-7): KAGVTQTPRYLIKTRGQQVTLSCSPISGHRSVSWYQQTPGQGLQFLFEYFSETQRNKGNFPGRFSGRQFSNSRSEMNVSTLELGDSALYLCASSSGGVMTSYEQYFGPGTRLTVT.

The gene calls are TRBV6-5 and TRBJ2-5; D is perhaps TRBD2 (5 bases). CDR1 and CDR2 from the germline V gene are MNHEY and SVGAGI. V was pared by 5 bases and J by 4 bases, with 11 bases between. The CDR3 consists of 13 residues. In DNA form, the CDR3 reads TGTGCCAGCAGTCCGGGGTTCGGAGAGACCCAGTACTTC. Translated: CASSPGFGETQYF.

V usage is TRBV7-9 and J usage is TRBJ1-5; D call uncertain. Per germline, CDR1 SEHNR and CDR2 FQNEAQ (reference sequence). Trimming left V 3 bases short and J 6 bases short, with 9 bases between. This CDR3 has 13 amino acids. The CDR3 nucleotides are TGTGCCAGCAGCTTTGCCGGTAGTCAGCCCCAGCATTTT. It is translated as CASSFAGSQPQHF.

This clone was picked up a small number of times. The chain is built from TRBV6-5 and TRBJ1-3; the D gene is possibly TRBD1 (5 bases). Trimming cost V 11 bases and J 7 bases, with 18 bases left between them. From germline, CDR1 is MNHEY and CDR2 SVGAGI. This CDR3 has 13 residues. For the CDR3, the DNA is TGTGCCCTCCAGGTAGACAGTTCCAACACCATATATTTT. Its protein product is CALQVDSSNTIYF.

This chain joins TRBV5-5 and TRBJ1-3; D is undetermined. The V end lost 3 bases, the J end lost 6 bases, and 10 bases lay between the germline ends. CDR3 length equals 13 residues. Germline V CDR1 and CDR2: SGHKS, YYEKEE (reference sequence). The CDR3: CASSYQPPNTIYF. In nucleotides, the CDR3 is TGTGCCAGCAGCTACCAACCCCCAAACACCATATATTTT. Supplemented by reference TRBV5-5 and TRBJ1-3, the full variable domain reads DAGVTQSPTHLIKTRGQQVTLRCSPISGHKSVSWYQQVLGQGPQFIFQYYEKEERGRGNFPDRFSARQFPNYSSELNVNALLLGDSALYLCASSYQPPNTIYFGEGSWLTVV.

This chain uses TRBV3-1 (or the pseudogene TRBV3-2) with TRBJ2-7; D might be TRBD1 (7 bases). In germline, CDR1 is LGHDT, CDR2 YNNKEL (reference sequence). V was pared by 3 bases and J by 0 bases, with 21 bases between. This CDR3 has 18 amino acids. The CDR3 DNA follows: TGTGCCAGCAGCCAGGCCCTCTCAGGGGGGCGCCTCTCCTACGAGCAGTACTTC. Translation: CASSQALSGGRLSYEQYF.

The chain has TRBV9 and TRBJ2-7; D remains unclear. Germline V CDR1 and CDR2: SGDLS, YYNGEE. The CDR3 has 15 residues. V dropped 0 bases and J dropped 2 bases, with 12 bases sitting between them. The CDR3 protein is CASSVEGSAPYEQYF. In nucleotides, the CDR3 is TGTGCCAGCAGCGTAGAGGGATCAGCCCCCTACGAGCAGTACTTC.

The chain is built from TRBV11-2 and TRBJ2-7; D is uncertain. Germline V gene lookup returns CDR1 SGHAT and CDR2 FQNNGV. This CDR3 is built from 14 residues. V lost 2 bases, J lost 0 bases, and 8 bases lay in between. CDR3: CASSLYVSSYEQYF. In DNA form, the CDR3 reads TGTGCCAGCAGCTTATATGTCAGCTCCTACGAGCAGTACTTC.

The chain is built from TRBV18 and TRBJ2-6; D remains ambiguous. The CDR3 has 15 amino acids. Trimming removed 5 bases from V and 2 bases from J, with 10 bases in between. Germline values: CDR1 KGHSH, CDR2 LQKENI. The CDR3 sequence: CASSLTRAGANVLTF. Written as DNA, the CDR3 is TGTGCCAGCTCATTGACTCGGGCTGGGGCCAACGTCCTGACTTTC.

The J gene is TRBJ2-5, the V gene TRBV19; D ambiguous. Trimming pared 3 bases from V and 5 bases from J, leaving 13 bases between. The CDR3 runs 14 residues. Germline V lookup: CDR1 LNHDA, CDR2 SQIVND (reference sequence). DNA of the CDR3: TGTGCCAGTAGTATTAGTGGCATGAGGGAGACCCAGTACTTC. Amino acids: CASSISGMRETQYF.

The rearrangement uses TRBV4-1 and TRBJ2-7; D ambiguous. This CDR3 region has 14 residues. The V gene's germline CDR1 is MGHRA and CDR2 YSYEKL. V lost 1 base and J lost 0, with 7 bases in between. CDR3 in DNA: TGCGCCAGCAGCCAAGCATGGGGCTCCTACGAGCAGTACTTC. Amino acids: CASSQAWGSYEQYF.

The gene calls are TRBV18 and TRBJ1-2; TRBD1 is a possible D gene (6 bases). CDR1 and CDR2 (germline): KGHSH, LQKENI. The CDR3 has 14 residues. With 6 bases removed from V and 4 bases from J, the gap between germline ends came to 15 bases. The CDR3: CASSPEARGYGYTF. In nucleotides, the CDR3 is TGTGCCAGCTCTCCCGAGGCCAGGGGCTATGGCTACACCTTC.

The chain is built from TRBV4-1 and TRBJ1-1; 8 nucleotides align to TRBD1. CDR1 MGHRA and CDR2 YSYEKL come from the germline V gene. With 1 base clipped from V and 0 bases from J, the junction kept 4 bases outside the gene matches. The CDR3 sequence is 16 residues long. CDR3: CASSQVTGGMNTEAFF. In nucleotides, the CDR3 is TGCGCCAGCAGCCAAGTCACAGGGGGGATGAACACTGAAGCTTTCTTT.

The genes are TRBV29-1 and TRBJ2-7; D is uncertain. Germline CDR1 SQVTM, CDR2 ANQGSEA. V shed 1 base and J shed 2 bases, with 6 bases lying between them. The CDR3 is 12 amino acids. The CDR3 DNA is TGCAGCGTTGAAGGGACCCCCTACGAGCAGTACTTC. This gives the protein CSVEGTPYEQYF.

This rearrangement joins TRBV29-1 to TRBJ1-4; D unclear. Per the germline V gene, CDR1 is SQVTM and CDR2 is ANQGSEA. The length of the CDR3 is 13 residues. Deletions cut 1 base from V and 4 bases from J, with 7 bases between. The CDR3 sequence is CSVEGEGNEKLFF. DNA for the CDR3: TGCAGCGTTGAAGGGGAGGGTAATGAAAAACTGTTTTTT.

The chain links TRBV30 to TRBJ1-5; 7 bases line up with TRBD1. V was pared by 5 bases and J by 2 bases, with 12 bases of the junction left unmatched. The CDR3 contains 16 residues. Germline loops: CDR1 GTSNPN, CDR2 SVGIG (reference sequence). CDR3 in DNA: TGTGCCTGGGGATTACCAACAGGGGCGGGCAATCAGCCCCAGCATTTT. It translates to CAWGLPTGAGNQPQHF.

Only a few counts were recorded for this clone. J is TRBJ1-2 and V is TRBV7-9, with D hard to call. V gave up 5 bases and J gave up 5 bases, with 6 bases separating them. The CDR3 covers 11 residues. From germline, CDR1 is SEHNR and CDR2 FQNEAQ (reference sequence). The CDR3 coding sequence is TGTGCCAGCAGCCGATCTTATGGCTACACCTTC. Amino acid sequence: CASSRSYGYTF.

This clone was detected once. The chain uses TRBV6-2 or TRBV6-3 and TRBJ1-4; D possibly corresponds to TRBD1 (5 bases). The V gene's germline CDR1 is MNHEY and CDR2 SVGEGT. V dropped 0 bases and J dropped 0 bases, with 8 bases sitting between them. The CDR3 is 16 amino acids. CDR3 bases: TGTGCCAGCAGTTACTCAGGGGCTGCAACTAATGAAAAACTGTTTTTT. It codes for CASSYSGAATNEKLFF.

The V and J genes are TRBV7-2 and TRBJ1-4; D unclear. CDR1 SGHTA and CDR2 FQGNSA come from the germline V gene. CDR3 length equals 13 residues. The V end lost 3 bases, the J end lost 4 bases, and 6 bases lay between the germline ends. The CDR3 loop reads CASSLQYNEKLFF. CDR3 bases: TGTGCCAGCAGCTTGCAGTATAATGAAAAACTGTTTTTT.

This chain joins TRBV2 and TRBJ1-3; 11 nucleotides agree with TRBD1. CDR3 size: 15 residues. The V segment lost 4 bases and the J segment 3 bases; nucleotides outside the gene matches: 2. Germline CDR1 is SNHLY and CDR2 is FYNNEI. For the CDR3, the DNA is TGTGCCAGCAGTGGGACAGGGGGCAGTGGAAACACCATATATTTT. Encoded protein: CASSGTGGSGNTIYF. The whole variable domain, filled in from reference TRBV2 and TRBJ1-3, reads EPEVTQTPSHQVTQMGQEVILRCVPISNHLYFYWYRQILGQKVEFLVSFYNNEISEKSEIFDDQFSVERPDGSNFTLKIRSTKLEDSAMYFCASSGTGGSGNTIYFGEGSWLTVV.